These 24 T cell receptor beta chains share one sample of origin, sequenced in a study of cytomegalovirus exposure and HLA in healthy donors. The PCR contained 60 Vbeta and 13 Jbeta primers. Method: immunoSEQ multiplex PCR; TCRdb's copy keeps in-frame clones and lacks some. The sample comprises more than 60,000 clones, around four fifths of which are singletons, and about 5% rests with the top ten. Sequenced input: PBMCs. These receptors were collected from a male donor in good health and CMV-seropositive.

This chain connects TRBV19 to TRBJ1-5; the D is unclear. CDR1 is LNHDA, CDR2 SQIVND, per germline (reference sequence). The CDR3 is made up of 14 amino acids. The V end was cut by 1 base, the J end by 3 bases, with 7 bases between. The CDR3 nucleotides are TGTGCCAGTAGTATAGGTCGGGACAATCAGCCCCAGCATTTT. Translating it yields CASSIGRDNQPQHF.

Written as DNA, the CDR3 is TGTGCCATCAGCGGGACAGGGGCGGCGGACACTGAAGCTTTCTTT. Its translation: CAISGTGAADTEAFF. The rearrangement links TRBV10-3 to TRBJ1-1, with 10 bases lining up with TRBD1. This CDR3 region has 15 residues. The V gene's germline CDR1 is ENHRY and CDR2 SYGVKD. Losses at the gene ends were 6 bases for V and 3 bases for J; bases not matched to a gene: 7.

This clone was seen only once. The chain links TRBV27 to TRBJ1-2; a weak D match, TRBD1 (5 bases). The CDR3 runs to 14 residues. V was pared by 4 bases and J by 5 bases, with 14 bases between. The germline V gene has CDR1 MNHEY and CDR2 SMNVEV (reference sequence). This chain's CDR3 is CASSSSGAPYGYTF. In nucleotides, the CDR3 is TGTGCCAGCAGTTCGAGTGGGGCCCCGTATGGCTACACCTTC.

The chain is built from TRBV30 and TRBJ1-6, with 8 bases aligning to TRBD1. Per germline, CDR1 GTSNPN and CDR2 SVGIG (reference sequence). The length of the CDR3 is 15 residues. The ends lost 3 bases at V and 6 bases at J; junction bases unmatched: 7. This chain's CDR3 is CAWRKRDRFNSPLHF. The CDR3 bases are TGTGCCTGGAGGAAACGGGACAGGTTTAATTCACCCCTCCACTTT. Full variable domain (missing parts from reference TRBV30 and TRBJ1-6): SQTIHQWPATLVQPVGSPLSLECTVEGTSNPNLYWYRQAAGRGLQLLFYSVGIGQISSEVPQNLSASRPQDRQFILSSKKLLLSDSGFYLCAWRKRDRFNSPLHFGNGTRLTVT.

The CDR3 loop is CASSSDRADTEAFF. DNA for the CDR3: TGCGCCAGCAGCTCGGACAGGGCGGACACTGAAGCTTTCTTT. The chain couples TRBV5-1 to TRBJ1-1; 8 nucleotides agree with TRBD1. With 3 bases clipped from V and 3 bases from J, the junction kept 4 bases outside the gene matches. The CDR3 has 14 amino acids. Germline V CDR1 and CDR2: SGHRS, YFSETQ. Full variable domain (outside the CDR3, taken from reference TRBV5-1 and TRBJ1-1): KAGVTQTPRYLIKTRGQQVTLSCSPISGHRSVSWYQQTPGQGLQFLFEYFSETQRNKGNFPGRFSGRQFSNSRSEMNVSTLELGDSALYLCASSSDRADTEAFFGQGTRLTVV.

The chain links TRBV7-2 to TRBJ1-5, with 9 bases fitting TRBD1. V gave up 5 bases and J gave up 4 bases; unmatched junction bases: 6. CDR1 and CDR2 from the germline V gene are SGHTA and FQGNSA. This CDR3 has 15 amino acids. The CDR3 sequence: CASSQNRGRNQPQHF. The CDR3 coding sequence is TGTGCCAGCAGCCAAAACAGGGGGCGAAATCAGCCCCAGCATTTT.

The chain joins TRBV11-2 to TRBJ2-1, with a weak D call TRBD2 (5 bases). The CDR3 is 14 residues long. Germline CDR1 reads SGHAT; CDR2 reads FQNNGV. The V end lost 0 bases, the J end lost 5 bases, and 8 bases lay between the germline ends. The CDR3 is CASSLEFGNNEQFF. CDR3 DNA sequence: TGTGCCAGCAGCTTAGAATTCGGGAACAATGAGCAGTTCTTC.

As regards this clone: At one end the junction does not follow the germline gene, possibly because of a read error. This rearrangement joins TRBV30 to TRBJ2-1, with a tentative D call TRBD2 (5 bases). This CDR3 is 12 amino acids long. Germline V gene lookup returns CDR1 GTSNPN and CDR2 SVGIG (reference sequence). CDR3 DNA: TGTGCCTGGAACTCTCAGCGGAATGAAGGGATCTTC. Residues: CAWNSQRNEGIF. The whole variable domain, remainder taken from reference TRBV30 and TRBJ2-1, is SQTIHQWPATLVQPVGSPLSLECTVEGTSNPNLYWYRQAAGRGLQLLFYSVGIGQISSEVPQNLSASRPQDRQFILSSKKLLLSDSGFYLCAWNSQRNEGIFGPGTRLTVL.

The V call is TRBV2, the J call TRBJ1-1; a possible D gene is TRBD1 (5 bases). The CDR3 totals 13 residues. Germline V gene lookup returns CDR1 SNHLY and CDR2 FYNNEI. Trimming pared 4 bases from V and 2 bases from J, leaving 8 bases between. The CDR3 DNA follows: TGTGCCAGCAGTGGCAGGGCCAACACTGAAGCTTTCTTT. As protein: CASSGRANTEAFF. The variable domain in full, with the rest retrieved from reference TRBV2 and TRBJ1-1, is EPEVTQTPSHQVTQMGQEVILRCVPISNHLYFYWYRQILGQKVEFLVSFYNNEISEKSEIFDDQFSVERPDGSNFTLKIRSTKLEDSAMYFCASSGRANTEAFFGQGTRLTVV.

The J gene is TRBJ1-2, the V gene TRBV9; the match to TRBD1 covers 9 bases. Germline CDR1 SGDLS, CDR2 YYNGEE. CDR3 length: 15 amino acids. J gave up 4 bases and V 3 bases, and 7 bases lay outside the gene matches. The DNA of the CDR3 is TGTGCCAGCAGCGCATTGGGACAGGGCGGCTATGGCTACACCTTC. Its protein product is CASSALGQGGYGYTF.

The chain employs TRBV27 and TRBJ1-2; TRBD1 might be the D (5 bases). V lost 5 bases to trimming and J lost 6 bases, with 19 bases between them. The CDR3 loop spans 15 amino acids. CDR1 is MNHEY, CDR2 SMNVEV, per germline (reference sequence). The CDR3 DNA reads TGTGCCAGCAGTGTGACCAGGGTAAACGGCGATGGCTACACCTTC. Translation gives CASSVTRVNGDGYTF.

The chain combines TRBV7-9 with TRBJ1-4; D uncertain. Germline assignment: CDR1 SEHNR and CDR2 FQNEAQ (reference sequence). Trimming pared 4 bases from V and 7 bases from J, leaving 7 bases between. This CDR3 is 12 amino acids long. The CDR3 bases are TGTGCCAGCAGCTCGGGGAGTGAAAAACTGTTTTTT. Encoded protein: CASSSGSEKLFF.

V is TRBV29-1 and J is TRBJ1-1; the match to TRBD1 covers 12 bases. The ends lost 3 bases at V and 2 bases at J; junction bases unmatched: 4. The germline V gene has CDR1 SQVTM and CDR2 ANQGSEA. The CDR3 totals 15 residues. The CDR3 sequence is CSVDGTGGVNTEAFF. DNA of the CDR3: TGCAGCGTTGATGGGACAGGGGGCGTTAACACTGAAGCTTTCTTT.

The rearrangement uses TRBV19 and TRBJ2-5; tentative D call: TRBD1 (5 bases). TRBJ2-7 explains the end of the DNA better; the J call may be wrong. The CDR3 has 12 amino acids. CDR1 is LNHDA, CDR2 SQIVND, per germline (reference sequence). CDR3 DNA: TGTGCCAGTAGCCATGACAGCTACGAGCAGTACTTC. It codes for CASSHDSYEQYF.

This clone showed up just a few times. The chain carries TRBV4-1 and TRBJ2-2; D unresolved. There are 16 residues in the CDR3. V lost 0 bases to trimming and J lost 1 base, with 9 bases between them. CDR1 and CDR2 from the germline V gene are MGHRA and YSYEKL. The CDR3 reads CASSQEPPRNTGELFF. In DNA form, the CDR3 reads TGCGCCAGCAGCCAAGAACCCCCGCGGAACACCGGGGAGCTGTTTTTT.

The chain carries TRBV7-9 and TRBJ2-2; D gene uncertain. Germline V gene lookup returns CDR1 SEHNR and CDR2 FQNEAQ (reference sequence). The CDR3 contains 11 residues. Trimming cost V 7 bases and J 4 bases, with 4 bases left between them. CDR3 loop: CASTSTGELFF. DNA for the CDR3: TGTGCCAGCACCTCCACCGGGGAGCTGTTTTTT.

This clone was detected once. Here the CDR3 reads CASRAVNSYEQYF. In DNA, the CDR3 is TGTGCCAGCAGGGCCGTAAACTCCTACGAGCAGTACTTC. The gene calls are TRBV7-9 and TRBJ2-7; D ambiguous. The CDR3 covers 13 residues. The germline V gene encodes CDR1 SEHNR and CDR2 FQNEAQ (reference sequence). V was shortened by 6 bases and J by 0 bases, with 9 bases between the two germline ends.

This rearrangement joins TRBV5-1 to TRBJ2-7; D may be TRBD2 (5 bases). Trimming cost V 6 bases and J 5 bases, with 21 bases left between them. The CDR3 is made up of 15 amino acids. Germline-derived CDR1 and CDR2 are SGHRS and YFSETQ. The DNA for the CDR3 is TGCGCCAGCACCACCGAGGACTGGATGGGCGACGAGCAGTACTTC. Protein: CASTTEDWMGDEQYF.

The chain has TRBV4-2 and TRBJ2-5; 7 bases line up with TRBD2. The J call may be mistaken, given a closer DNA end match to TRBJ2-7. The CDR3 spans 14 residues. CDR1 and CDR2 (germline): LGHNA, YNFKEQ. The CDR3 DNA reads TGTGCCAGCAGCCAGGGAGGGTGGCCCTACGAGCAGTACTTC. It specifies CASSQGGWPYEQYF.

V and J are TRBV4-1 and TRBJ1-2; 8 nucleotides match TRBD1. With V trimmed by 2 bases and J by 7 bases, 18 bases remained unmatched. This CDR3 contains 18 residues. Germline lookup yields CDR1 MGHRA and CDR2 YSYEKL. The CDR3 sequence is CASSQIVQGGAFDSGYTF. In DNA, the CDR3 is TGCGCCAGCAGCCAAATAGTACAGGGGGGGGCGTTCGACAGTGGCTACACCTTC.

This rearrangement joins TRBV9 to TRBJ2-5, with D possibly being TRBD2 (7 bases). Trimming took off 0 bases at V and 4 bases at J, with 10 bases between the two ends. The CDR3 length is 14 residues. CDR1 SGDLS and CDR2 YYNGEE come from the germline V gene. CDR3 DNA sequence: TGTGCCAGCAGCGTAGAGGGGGGGGGAGAGACCCAGTACTTC. Protein: CASSVEGGGETQYF.

This chain connects TRBV28 to TRBJ1-1; TRBD1 matches at 8 bases. V lost 6 bases, J lost 1 base, and 10 bases stayed unmatched. Germline V gene data show CDR1 as MDHEN and CDR2 as SYDVKM. The CDR3 covers 16 residues. CDR3 amino acids: CASSPSVGQGNTEAFF. CDR3 sequence (DNA): TGTGCCAGCAGCCCTTCGGTCGGACAGGGGAACACTGAAGCTTTCTTT.

The V gene is TRBV28, the J gene TRBJ1-6, with 8 positions matching TRBD1. Germline V gives CDR1 MDHEN, CDR2 SYDVKM. The length of the CDR3 is 14 residues. V trimming: 7 bases; J trimming: 10 bases; junction bases outside the gene matches: 9. The CDR3 is CASTGGSVVSPLHF. DNA for the CDR3: TGTGCCAGCACAGGGGGCAGCGTTGTCTCACCCCTCCACTTT.

This clone has only one observation. This sequence joins TRBV19 and TRBJ1-1; D is perhaps TRBD1 (5 bases). V dropped 4 bases and J dropped 3 bases, with 15 bases sitting between them. The length of the CDR3 is 15 residues. Germline V gene sequence: CDR1 LNHDA, CDR2 SQIVND (reference sequence). The chain's CDR3 is CASSRDTGAYTEAFF. CDR3 DNA sequence: TGTGCCAGTAGTAGAGATACAGGAGCTTACACTGAAGCTTTCTTT.